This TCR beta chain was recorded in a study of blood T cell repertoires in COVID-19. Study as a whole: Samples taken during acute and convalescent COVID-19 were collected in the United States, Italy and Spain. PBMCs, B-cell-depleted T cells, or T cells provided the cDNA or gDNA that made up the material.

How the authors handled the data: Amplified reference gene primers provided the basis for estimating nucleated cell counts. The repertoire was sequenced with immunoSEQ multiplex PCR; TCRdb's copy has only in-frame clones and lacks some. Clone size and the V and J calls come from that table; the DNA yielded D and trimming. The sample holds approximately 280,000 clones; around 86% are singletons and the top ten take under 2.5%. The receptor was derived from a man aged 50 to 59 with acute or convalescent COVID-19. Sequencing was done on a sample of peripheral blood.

The chain's CDR3 is CASSSGDRGPHYYGYTF. CDR3 nucleotides: TGTGCCAGCAGCTCAGGGGACAGGGGACCCCACTACTATGGCTACACCTTC. The V and J genes are TRBV7-9 and TRBJ1-2, with 10 nucleotides matching TRBD1. The CDR3 is 17 residues long. Germline lookup yields CDR1 SEHNR and CDR2 FQNEAQ (reference sequence). Trimming took 4 bases from V and 3 from J; bases not matched to a gene: 11.